This record concerns one T cell receptor (beta chain) sequence. The same CDR3 can be traced to other DNA sequences in this sample. This record belongs to a study of blood T cell repertoires in COVID-19. Overall study: Acute and convalescent COVID-19 samples came from the United States, Italy and Spain. T cells, B-cell-depleted T cells, or PBMCs supplied cDNA or gDNA.

The germline CDR1 and CDR2 sequences are SGHTA and FQGNSA. The CDR3 contains 15 residues. Losses at the gene ends were 3 bases for V and 8 bases for J; bases not matched to a gene: 1. Per the authors' pipeline: Nucleated cell number was recorded as an estimate derived from reference gene primer amplification. The assay was immunoSEQ multiplex PCR, and TCRdb's table has in-frame clones only and misses some. V and J calls and clone size are copied from that table; D and trimming were computed from the DNA. The sample consists of 150,000 to 200,000 clones, approximately 79% of them appearing once. The material sequenced was peripheral blood. This TCR came from a woman over 75 with acute or convalescent COVID-19. The chain carries TRBV7-2 and TRBJ2-1; 16 nucleotides agree with TRBD2. The CDR3 reads CASSLGLAGGYEQFF. The CDR3 nucleotides are TGTGCCAGCAGCTTGGGACTAGCGGGGGGGTATGAGCAGTTCTTC.